This is a list of T cell receptor beta chains from one sample in a study of shared clonotypes between healthy human individuals. Sequencing used immunoSEQ multiplex PCR; TCRdb keeps in-frame clones, though not all of them. The repertoire has some 500,000 clones, 75% to 80% of them found once; the top ten carry around 11%. Specimen: PBMCs. These receptors all stem from a woman aged 40 to 50 in good health. Some clones in this sample may be carry-over from other donors' samples. CDR3s include the opening cysteine and the closing phenylalanine or tryptophan. The D gene is left open where the match is weak. Size tells how often a clone was seen (once, few, many) or the class of an expanded clone, and some rows leave it out.

NA NA TRBJ1-1 TRBV5-4 CASSSVLNTEAFF
TRBD2 NA TRBJ2-1 TRBV10-1 CASSASGSLNEQFF
NA NA TRBJ2-5 TRBV29-1 CSAGVQETQYF
NA NA TRBJ2-7 TRBV7-8 CASSSRTDFLYEQYF
NA NA TRBJ1-3 TRBV11-2 CASSFGTTGNTIYF
NA NA TRBJ1-1 TRBV19 CASGKGTEAFF
NA NA TRBJ2-7 TRBV7-2 CASSLVTAGSYEQYF
TRBD1 few TRBJ1-2 TRBV6-5 CASSSTPGQGSGYTF
TRBD1 NA TRBJ1-1 TRBV18 CASSPFRDRGRGTEAFF
NA once TRBJ2-7 TRBV11-2 CASSLGQVYEQYF
TRBD1 NA TRBJ1-2 TRBV28 CASSSGQEDGGYTF
NA NA TRBJ1-4 TRBV5-1 CASSLGGDEKLFF
NA NA TRBJ1-2 TRBV7-2 CASSFSLNYGYTF
TRBD2 NA TRBJ2-7 TRBV7-9 CASSETSGSSYEQYF